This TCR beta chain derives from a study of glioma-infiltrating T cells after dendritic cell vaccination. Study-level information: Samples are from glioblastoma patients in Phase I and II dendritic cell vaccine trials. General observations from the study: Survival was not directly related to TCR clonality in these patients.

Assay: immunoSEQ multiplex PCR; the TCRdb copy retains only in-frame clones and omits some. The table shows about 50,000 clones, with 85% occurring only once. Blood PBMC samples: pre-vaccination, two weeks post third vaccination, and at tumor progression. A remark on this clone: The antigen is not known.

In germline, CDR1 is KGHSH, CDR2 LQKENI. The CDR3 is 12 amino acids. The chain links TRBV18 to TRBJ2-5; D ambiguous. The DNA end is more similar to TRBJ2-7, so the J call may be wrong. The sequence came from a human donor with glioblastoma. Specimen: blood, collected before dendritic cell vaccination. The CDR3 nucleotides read TGTGCCAGCTCACCTAGCCGCGACGAGCAGTACTTC. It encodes CASSPSRDEQYF.